This TCR beta chain was identified during a study of T-cell memory formation after mild COVID-19. Background on the study: Clusters of TCRs were largely donor specific.

On this clonotype: The antigen remains undetermined.

Study findings and constraints: There was no confirmation that second-wave clones peaking on day 37 were SARS-CoV-2 specific. CD4+ contracting clones were mainly CM and EM; CD8+ ones, EMRA.

V was pared by 6 bases and J by 6 bases, with 9 bases of the junction left unmatched. Germline V gene lookup returns CDR1 DFQATT and CDR2 SNEGSKA (reference sequence). The CDR3 contains 14 residues. In TCRdb, the 5' RACE reads were re-called with MiXCR into one record per CDR3 protein. Among under 550,000 distinct CDR3 sequences, roughly 20% were seen once, and the ten largest hold roughly an eighth. This chain uses TRBV20-1 with TRBJ1-5; TRBD1 agrees at 9 bases. The receptor's source is an adult woman who had mild COVID-19 (a few samples of this study predate the infection). Cell type and time point are not known. Sequenced input: PBMCs or a T cell subset sorted from them (not recorded which). CDR3 loop: CSASGTGNGQPQHF. For the CDR3, the DNA is TGCAGTGCGTCGGGGACAGGGAACGGTCAGCCCCAGCATTTT.